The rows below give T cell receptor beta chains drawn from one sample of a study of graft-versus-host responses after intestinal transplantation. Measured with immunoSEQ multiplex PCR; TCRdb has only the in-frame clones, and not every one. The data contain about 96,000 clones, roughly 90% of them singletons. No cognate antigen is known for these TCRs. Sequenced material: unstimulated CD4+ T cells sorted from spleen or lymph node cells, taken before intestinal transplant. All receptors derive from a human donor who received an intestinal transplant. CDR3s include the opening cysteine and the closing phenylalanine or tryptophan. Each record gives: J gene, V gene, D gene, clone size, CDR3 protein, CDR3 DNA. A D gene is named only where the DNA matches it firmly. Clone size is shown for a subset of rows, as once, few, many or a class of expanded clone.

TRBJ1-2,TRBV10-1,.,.,CATPGWLNYGYTF,TGCGCCACCCCGGGGTGGTTAAACTATGGCTACACCTTC
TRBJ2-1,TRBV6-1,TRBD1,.,CASSQGQNGGEQFF,TGTGCCAGCAGTCAGGGACAGAACGGCGGGGAGCAGTTCTTC
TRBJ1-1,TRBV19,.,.,CASSMSQNTEAFF,TGTGCCAGTAGTATGTCACAGAACACTGAAGCTTTCTTT
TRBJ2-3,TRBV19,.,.,CASSIESGDTQYF,TGTGCCAGTAGTATCGAGTCGGGGGATACGCAGTATTTT
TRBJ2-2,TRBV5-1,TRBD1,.,CASHLGTANTGELFF,TGCGCCAGCCACCTCGGGACAGCGAACACCGGGGAGCTGTTTTTT
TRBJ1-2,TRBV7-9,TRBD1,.,CASSSTGTGGARGTYTF,TGTGCCAGCAGCTCGACCGGGACAGGGGGCGCGAGGGGGACCTACACCTTC
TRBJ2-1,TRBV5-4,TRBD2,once,CASSLDASGSLNEQFF,TGTGCCAGCAGCTTGGACGCTAGCGGGAGTCTTAATGAGCAGTTCTTC
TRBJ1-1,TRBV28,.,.,CASSSPVEAFF,TGTGCCAGCAGTTCACCAGTTGAAGCTTTCTTT
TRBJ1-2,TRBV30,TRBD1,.,CASGAGGGYTF,TGTGCCTCAGGGGCAGGGGGTGGCTACACCTTC
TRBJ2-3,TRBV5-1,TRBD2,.,CASCNLRGEGGTDTQYF,TGCGCCAGCTGTAATCTGCGGGGGGAAGGAGGCACAGATACGCAGTATTTT
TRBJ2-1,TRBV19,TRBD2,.,CASSTRLAGYNEQFF,TGTGCCAGTAGTACCCGACTAGCGGGGTACAATGAGCAGTTCTTC
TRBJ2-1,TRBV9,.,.,CASSGGTQQFF,TGTGCCAGCAGCGGGGGGACTCAGCAGTTCTTC
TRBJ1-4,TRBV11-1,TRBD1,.,CASSSRDRGPEKLFF,TGTGCCAGCAGCTCGAGGGACAGAGGGCCGGAAAAACTGTTTTTT
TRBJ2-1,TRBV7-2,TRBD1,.,CASSLDRASYNEQFF,TGTGCCAGCAGCCTGGACAGGGCCTCCTACAATGAGCAGTTCTTC